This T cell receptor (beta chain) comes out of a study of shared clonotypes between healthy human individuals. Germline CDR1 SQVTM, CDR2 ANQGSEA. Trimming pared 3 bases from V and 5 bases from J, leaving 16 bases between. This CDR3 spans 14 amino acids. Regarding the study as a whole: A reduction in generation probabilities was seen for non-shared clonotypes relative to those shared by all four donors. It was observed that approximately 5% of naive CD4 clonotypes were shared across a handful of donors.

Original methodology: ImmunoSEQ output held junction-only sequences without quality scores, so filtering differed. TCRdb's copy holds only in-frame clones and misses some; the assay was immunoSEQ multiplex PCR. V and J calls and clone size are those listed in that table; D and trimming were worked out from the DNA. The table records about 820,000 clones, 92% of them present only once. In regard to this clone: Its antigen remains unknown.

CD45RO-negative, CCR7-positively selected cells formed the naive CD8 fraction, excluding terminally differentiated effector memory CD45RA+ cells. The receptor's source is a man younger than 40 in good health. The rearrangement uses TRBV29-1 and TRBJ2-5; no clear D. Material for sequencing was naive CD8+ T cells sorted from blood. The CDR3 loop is CSVDFRQDGETQYF. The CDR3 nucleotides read TGCAGCGTTGATTTCCGGCAGGACGGGGAGACCCAGTACTTC.